What follows are 30 T cell receptor beta chains derived from one specimen sequenced in a study of technical replicates of blood from a few donors. The protocol was immunoSEQ multiplex PCR, while the TCRdb copy is restricted to in-frame clones and leaves out a portion. The data show 95,000 to 100,000 clones, just over 95% seen once. Sequencing was done on a sample of T cells isolated from PBMCs. The receptors here all came from a human donor in good health.

This chain links TRBV5-1 with TRBJ1-2; D is perhaps TRBD1 (6 bases). CDR3 length: 11 amino acids. Trimming cost V 4 bases and J 8 bases, with 9 bases left between them. The V gene's germline CDR1 is SGHRS and CDR2 YFSETQ. CDR3 sequence reads: CASSPGTGYTF. The CDR3, as DNA: TGCGCCAGCAGCCCAGGGACAGGCTACACCTTC. Variable domain in full (rest from reference TRBV5-1 and TRBJ1-2): KAGVTQTPRYLIKTRGQQVTLSCSPISGHRSVSWYQQTPGQGLQFLFEYFSETQRNKGNFPGRFSGRQFSNSRSEMNVSTLELGDSALYLCASSPGTGYTFGSGTRLTVV.

The chain couples TRBV5-6 to TRBJ1-2, with D uncertain. V lost 4 bases to trimming and J lost 6 bases, with 22 bases between them. This CDR3 is built from 16 residues. The germline V gene has CDR1 SGHDT and CDR2 YYEEEE. The CDR3 loop reads CASSTLGAGNLHGYTF. In DNA form, the CDR3 reads TGTGCCAGCAGCACCCTCGGTGCGGGGAATTTGCATGGCTACACCTTC.

V is TRBV28 and J is TRBJ2-7, with a possible D match to TRBD2 (6 bases). Trimming left V 1 base short and J 6 bases short, with 7 bases between. The CDR3 runs to 12 residues. Per germline, CDR1 MDHEN and CDR2 SYDVKM. The CDR3 sequence is CASSLLGGEQYF. The CDR3 DNA reads as TGTGCCAGCAGTTTATTGGGGGGCGAGCAGTACTTC.

The chain has TRBV18 and TRBJ2-3, with 7 bases matching TRBD2. The CDR3 has 18 amino acids. V shed 1 base and J 2 bases; nucleotides not matched to a gene: 12. The germline V gene encodes CDR1 KGHSH and CDR2 LQKENI. CDR3 nucleotides: TGTGCCAGCTCACCACGATGGTCGGCTAGCGGAACCACAGATACGCAGTATTTT. Protein: CASSPRWSASGTTDTQYF.

This rearrangement joins TRBV10-1 to TRBJ1-6; TRBD1 aligns across 8 bases. The germline CDR1 and CDR2 sequences are WNHNN and SYGVQD (reference sequence). The V segment lost 8 bases and the J segment 14 bases; nucleotides outside the gene matches: 17. The length of the CDR3 is 15 residues. CDR3 region: CASSGQWTGPFTLHF. CDR3 nucleotides: TGCGCCAGCTCGGGTCAATGGACAGGGCCTTTCACCCTCCACTTT.

The chain has TRBV5-6 and TRBJ2-1; TRBD1 matches 8 bases. From germline, CDR1 is SGHDT and CDR2 YYEEEE. J was trimmed by 4 bases and V by 0 bases; bases with no gene match: 3. The CDR3 is made up of 15 amino acids. The CDR3 protein is CASSLGTGPYNEQFF. The CDR3 DNA reads as TGTGCCAGCAGCTTGGGGACAGGGCCTTACAATGAGCAGTTCTTC.

The count of this clone is one. The chain's CDR3 is CASSPLTSGQGTDGYTF. Here the CDR3 DNA reads TGCGCCAGCAGCCCCCTTACTTCGGGACAGGGGACAGATGGCTACACCTTC. The chain is built from TRBV5-1 and TRBJ1-2; 10 positions agree with TRBD1. The CDR3 is made up of 17 amino acids. V gave up 4 bases and J gave up 6 bases; unmatched junction bases: 15. From germline, CDR1 is SGHRS and CDR2 YFSETQ.

This chain uses TRBV11-2 with TRBJ1-2; weak D call: TRBD1 (5 bases). The CDR3 has 16 residues. V gave up 5 bases and J gave up 2 bases, with 18 bases separating them. From germline, CDR1 is SGHAT and CDR2 FQNNGV. The CDR3 DNA sequence: TGTGCCAGCAGCCGCCCCCATGGGAGGGGAAACTATGGCTACACCTTC. It is translated as CASSRPHGRGNYGYTF.

V is TRBV28 and J is TRBJ2-7; D is possibly TRBD2 (5 bases). CDR1 MDHEN and CDR2 SYDVKM come from the germline V gene. V gave up 6 bases and J gave up 5 bases, with 11 bases separating them. This CDR3 is 12 amino acids long. The CDR3 spells CASSSGGDEQYF. The CDR3 region has the DNA TGTGCCAGCAGCTCCGGAGGTGACGAGCAGTACTTC.

The V and J genes are TRBV27 and TRBJ2-1; TRBD2 aligns across 10 bases. Germline V lookup: CDR1 MNHEY, CDR2 SMNVEV (reference sequence). The J segment lost 6 bases and the V segment lost 5 bases, leaving 10 bases of the junction unmatched. The CDR3 runs to 16 residues. The CDR3 region is CASSPSLAGEGNEQFF. The CDR3 coding sequence is TGTGCCAGCAGTCCTTCCCTAGCGGGGGAGGGCAATGAGCAGTTCTTC.

V and J are TRBV7-3 and TRBJ2-1, with D perhaps matching TRBD1 (5 bases). There are 14 residues in the CDR3. Germline-derived CDR1 and CDR2 are SGHTA and FQGTGA. V gave up 4 bases and J gave up 9 bases, with 16 bases separating them. CDR3 in amino acids: CASSSSNRLSEQFF. CDR3 bases: TGTGCCAGCAGCTCAAGTAACAGGTTAAGTGAGCAGTTCTTC.

The rearrangement joins TRBV7-2 to TRBJ2-6; D perhaps matches TRBD1 (6 bases). The CDR3 is made up of 16 amino acids. Germline lookup yields CDR1 SGHTA and CDR2 FQGNSA. Trimming shortened V by 3 bases and J by 2 bases, and 11 bases separated the two germline ends. The CDR3 coding sequence is TGTGCCAGCAGCTTGGAGGCAGGGGCTGGGGCCAACGTCCTGACTTTC. It yields the protein CASSLEAGAGANVLTF.

The V call is TRBV5-1, the J call TRBJ2-3; 7 nucleotides line up with TRBD2. The germline CDR1 and CDR2 sequences are SGHRS and YFSETQ. The V and J ends lost 6 bases and 3 bases, in that order; junction bases with no gene match: 13. CDR3 length: 16 residues. CDR3 in amino acids: CASIRGFSGPTDTQYF. For the CDR3, the DNA is TGCGCCAGCATCCGTGGTTTTAGCGGGCCTACAGATACGCAGTATTTT. Variable domain in full (rest from reference TRBV5-1 and TRBJ2-3): KAGVTQTPRYLIKTRGQQVTLSCSPISGHRSVSWYQQTPGQGLQFLFEYFSETQRNKGNFPGRFSGRQFSNSRSEMNVSTLELGDSALYLCASIRGFSGPTDTQYFGPGTRLTVL.

This chain uses TRBV9 with TRBJ2-5; 9 bases are a match to TRBD1. J was trimmed by 2 bases and V by 2 bases; bases with no gene match: 1. This CDR3 contains 14 residues. Germline lookup yields CDR1 SGDLS and CDR2 YYNGEE. This CDR3 reads CASSVDRGQETQYF. CDR3 DNA sequence: TGTGCCAGCAGCGTCGACAGGGGGCAAGAGACCCAGTACTTC.

The gene calls are TRBV9 and TRBJ1-5; TRBD1 agrees at 9 bases. CDR3 size: 15 residues. V lost 0 bases to trimming and J lost 6 bases; unmatched junction nucleotides: 4. The germline V gene encodes CDR1 SGDLS and CDR2 YYNGEE. The CDR3 DNA follows: TGTGCCAGCAGCGTAGCCGGGACAGGGACTCAGCCCCAGCATTTT. Residues: CASSVAGTGTQPQHF.

The chain employs TRBV5-1 and TRBJ1-3; D remains ambiguous. The CDR3 sequence is 15 residues long. CDR1 and CDR2 from the germline V gene are SGHRS and YFSETQ. V dropped 0 bases and J dropped 7 bases, with 14 bases sitting between them. The DNA for the CDR3 is TGCGCCAGCAGCTTGGGAGGTGCAGATTTGAACACCATATATTTT. This codes for CASSLGGADLNTIYF. Together with reference TRBV5-1 and TRBJ1-3, the CDR3 gives the full variable domain: KAGVTQTPRYLIKTRGQQVTLSCSPISGHRSVSWYQQTPGQGLQFLFEYFSETQRNKGNFPGRFSGRQFSNSRSEMNVSTLELGDSALYLCASSLGGADLNTIYFGEGSWLTVV.

This rearrangement joins TRBV25-1 to TRBJ2-3; 7 bases fit TRBD1. Trimming removed 7 bases from V and 2 bases from J; junction bases left unmatched: 9. This CDR3 has 15 amino acids. In germline, CDR1 is MGHDK, CDR2 SYGVNS. This CDR3 reads CASTHDRALTDTQYF. The CDR3 DNA is TGTGCCAGCACCCATGACAGGGCCCTCACAGATACGCAGTATTTT.

The chain carries TRBV5-3 and TRBJ1-1; 7 bases align to TRBD1. TRBV5-3 is filed as an ORF, its function uncertain. CDR3 length: 15 residues. J gave up 3 bases and V 4 bases, and 9 bases lay outside the gene matches. Here the CDR3 DNA reads TGTGCCAGAAGCGAACCGACAGGGACGGACACTGAAGCTTTCTTT. It codes for CARSEPTGTDTEAFF.

The chain carries TRBV10-2 and TRBJ2-1, with D uncertain. The CDR3 has 17 residues. Germline V gives CDR1 WSHSY, CDR2 SAAADI. With 0 bases removed from V and 0 bases from J, the gap between germline ends came to 12 bases. Written as DNA, the CDR3 is TGCGCCAGCAGTGAGTCGTCCGGCGGATCCTCCTACAATGAGCAGTTCTTC. Translating gives CASSESSGGSSYNEQFF.

The V gene is TRBV19, the J gene TRBJ1-1; the D gene is possibly TRBD1 (6 bases). The V end lost 2 bases, the J end lost 6 bases, and 16 bases lay between the germline ends. This CDR3 contains 15 residues. Germline V gene sequence: CDR1 LNHDA, CDR2 SQIVND (reference sequence). The CDR3 DNA is TGTGCCAGTAGTATAATGATCAGGGACACCGCTGAAGCTTTCTTT. As protein: CASSIMIRDTAEAFF.

V and J are TRBV5-6 and TRBJ1-2; D ambiguous. V dropped 6 bases and J dropped 7 bases, with 13 bases sitting between them. Per germline, CDR1 SGHDT and CDR2 YYEEEE. This CDR3 comprises 12 residues. The CDR3 reads CASNPGGVGYTF. CDR3 DNA: TGTGCCAGCAACCCGGGCGGGGTTGGCTACACCTTC. The whole variable domain, filled in from reference TRBV5-6 and TRBJ1-2, reads DAGVTQSPTHLIKTRGQQVTLRCSPKSGHDTVSWYQQALGQGPQFIFQYYEEEERQRGNFPDRFSGHQFPNYSSELNVNALLLGDSALYLCASNPGGVGYTFGSGTRLTVV.

This chain joins TRBV10-1 and TRBJ2-1, with D perhaps TRBD2 (5 bases). This CDR3 is 14 amino acids long. Between the trimmed V and J ends, which lost 4 bases and 0 bases, there was a span of 7 bases. Germline V gene data show CDR1 as WNHNN and CDR2 as SYGVQD (reference sequence). The CDR3 nucleotides are TGCGCCAGCAGTGCGGGGAGCTCCTACAATGAGCAGTTCTTC. It encodes CASSAGSSYNEQFF.

V is TRBV5-6 and J is TRBJ1-1, with a weak D call TRBD1 (5 bases). There are 13 residues in the CDR3. V lost 4 bases and J 4 bases, leaving 11 bases between the germline ends. Germline V gene data show CDR1 as SGHDT and CDR2 as YYEEEE. CDR3 sequence: CASSLWGGTEAFF. CDR3 coding DNA: TGTGCCAGCAGCCTTTGGGGGGGCACTGAAGCTTTCTTT.

The chain combines TRBV29-1 with TRBJ1-4, with no clear D. The CDR3 contains 16 residues. Germline loops: CDR1 SQVTM, CDR2 ANQGSEA. V was cut by 3 bases and J by 5 bases, with 19 bases left in between. CDR3 in amino acids: CSVEVQGDPSNEKLFF. In DNA, the CDR3 is TGCAGCGTTGAGGTCCAAGGAGACCCCTCAAATGAAAAACTGTTTTTT.

The chain recombines TRBV18 with TRBJ1-1; D is undetermined. Trimming removed 3 bases from V and 3 bases from J, with 8 bases in between. CDR1 and CDR2 from the germline V gene are KGHSH and LQKENI. The CDR3 runs to 13 residues. CDR3 DNA sequence: TGTGCCAGCTCACCCTTTGAGGACACTGAAGCTTTCTTT. Translated: CASSPFEDTEAFF.

J is TRBJ2-1 and V is TRBV5-1, with a weak D call TRBD2 (6 bases). Trimming took 2 bases from V and 8 from J, leaving 11 bases between them. Germline values: CDR1 SGHRS, CDR2 YFSETQ. The length of the CDR3 is 13 residues. The DNA for the CDR3 is TGCGCCAGCAGCTTTAACTGGGGGGATGAGCAGTTCTTC. This codes for CASSFNWGDEQFF.

This clone was detected once. Here the CDR3 reads CASSPPGGDTGELFF. For the CDR3, the DNA is TGTGCCAGCTCACCCCCAGGGGGAGACACCGGGGAGCTGTTTTTT. V is TRBV18 and J is TRBJ2-2; 7 bases line up with TRBD1. Germline trimming cut 3 bases from V and 3 bases from J; bases unmatched to any gene: 4. There are 15 residues in the CDR3. Per the germline V gene, CDR1 is KGHSH and CDR2 is LQKENI.

This clone was observed once. The CDR3 DNA is TGTGCCAGCAGCTACGCGACAGGGGGCCTGTGGGAGCAGTACTTC. Translation gives CASSYATGGLWEQYF. The rearrangement joins TRBV11-2 to TRBJ2-7; TRBD1 matches at 10 bases. CDR1 SGHAT and CDR2 FQNNGV come from the germline V gene. This CDR3 is built from 15 residues. Germline trimming cut 4 bases from V and 7 bases from J; bases unmatched to any gene: 10. Using reference TRBV11-2 and TRBJ2-7 for the parts outside the CDR3, the full variable domain is EAGVAQSPRYKIIEKRQSVAFWCNPISGHATLYWYQQILGQGPKLLIQFQNNGVVDDSQLPKDRFSAERLKGVDSTLKIQPAKLEDSAVYLCASSYATGGLWEQYFGPGTRLTVT.

The V call is TRBV5-1, the J call TRBJ2-1; 7 bases line up with TRBD1. The CDR3 sequence is 14 residues long. The V gene end was trimmed by 0 bases and the J gene end by 5 bases; junction bases not matched to a gene: 2. CDR1 and CDR2 (germline): SGHRS, YFSETQ. The CDR3, as DNA: TGCGCCAGCAGCTTGGACAGGGGAAACAATGAGCAGTTCTTC. Translating gives CASSLDRGNNEQFF.

V gene TRBV4-1 combines with J gene TRBJ1-1, with 7 nucleotides matching TRBD1. The trim removed 3 bases at V and 1 base at J, leaving 8 bases unmatched. CDR3 size: 16 residues. The germline CDR1 and CDR2 sequences are MGHRA and YSYEKL. The chain's CDR3 is CASSQTGKTGNTEAFF. The CDR3 bases are TGCGCCAGCAGCCAGACAGGGAAAACGGGGAACACTGAAGCTTTCTTT.